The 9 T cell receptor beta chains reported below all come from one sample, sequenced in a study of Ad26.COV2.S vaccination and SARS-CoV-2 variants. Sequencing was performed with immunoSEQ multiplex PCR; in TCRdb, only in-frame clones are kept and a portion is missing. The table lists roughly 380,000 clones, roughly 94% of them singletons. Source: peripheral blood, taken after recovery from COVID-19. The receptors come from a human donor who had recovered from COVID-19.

The CDR3 DNA sequence: TGTGCCAGTAGTATATGGGCTGGAAACACCATATATTTT. This sequence encodes CASSIWAGNTIYF. The J gene is TRBJ1-3, the V gene TRBV19; D ambiguous. The CDR3 is 13 residues long. Trimming shortened V by 2 bases and J by 2 bases, and 4 bases separated the two germline ends. Germline-derived CDR1 and CDR2 are LNHDA and SQIVND (reference sequence). The full variable domain, its missing parts supplied by reference TRBV19 and TRBJ1-3, is DGGITQSPKYLFRKEGQNVTLSCEQNLNHDAMYWYRQDPGQGLRLIYYSQIVNDFQKGDIAEGYSVSREKKESFPLTVTSAQKNPTAFYLCASSIWAGNTIYFGEGSWLTVV.

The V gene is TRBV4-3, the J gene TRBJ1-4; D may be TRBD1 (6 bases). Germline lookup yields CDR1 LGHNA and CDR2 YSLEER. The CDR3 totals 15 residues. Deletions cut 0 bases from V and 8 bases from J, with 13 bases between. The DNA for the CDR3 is TGCGCCAGCAGCCAAGAAAAGGCGCAGGGGGAAAAACTGTTTTTT. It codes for CASSQEKAQGEKLFF.

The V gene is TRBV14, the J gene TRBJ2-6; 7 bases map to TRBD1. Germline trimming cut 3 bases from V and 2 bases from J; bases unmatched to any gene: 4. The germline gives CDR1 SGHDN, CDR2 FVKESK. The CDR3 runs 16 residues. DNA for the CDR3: TGTGCCAGCAGCCATCACAGGGGCGCTGGGGCCAACGTCCTGACTTTC. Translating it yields CASSHHRGAGANVLTF.

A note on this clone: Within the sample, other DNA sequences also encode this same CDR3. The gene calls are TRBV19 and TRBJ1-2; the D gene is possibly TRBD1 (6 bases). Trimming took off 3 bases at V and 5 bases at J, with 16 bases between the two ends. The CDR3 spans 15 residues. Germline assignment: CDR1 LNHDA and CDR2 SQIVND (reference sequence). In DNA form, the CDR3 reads TGTGCCAGTAGTATTCTCCCGGGACAAAGTTATGGCTACACCTTC. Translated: CASSILPGQSYGYTF.

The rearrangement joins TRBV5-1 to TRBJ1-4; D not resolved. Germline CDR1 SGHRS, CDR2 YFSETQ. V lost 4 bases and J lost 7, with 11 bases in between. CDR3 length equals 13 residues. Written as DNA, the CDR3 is TGCGCCAGCAGCCCCATTTCGGGTGAAAAACTGTTTTTT. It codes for CASSPISGEKLFF.

CDR3 sequence: CASRAGGDTQYF. The CDR3 DNA is TGTGCCAGCAGGGCAGGGGGGGATACGCAGTATTTT. This chain connects TRBV9 to TRBJ2-3; possibly TRBD1 for D (7 bases). CDR1 and CDR2 (germline): SGDLS, YYNGEE. V dropped 5 bases and J dropped 6 bases, with 10 bases sitting between them. This CDR3 is 12 amino acids long.

The CDR3 sequence is CASSLRGYFEAFF. CDR3 nucleotide sequence: TGTGCCAGCAGCTTAAGAGGGTACTTTGAAGCTTTCTTT. The V call is TRBV11-2, the J call TRBJ1-1; D unresolved. The CDR3 runs 13 residues. Trimming took 2 bases from V and 7 from J, leaving 11 bases between them. From germline, CDR1 is SGHAT and CDR2 FQNNGV.

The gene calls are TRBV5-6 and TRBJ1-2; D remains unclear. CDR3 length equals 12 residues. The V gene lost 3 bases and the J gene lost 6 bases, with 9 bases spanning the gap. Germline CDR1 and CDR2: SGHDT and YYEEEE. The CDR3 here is CASSSQKDGYTF. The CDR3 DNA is TGTGCCAGCAGCTCCCAGAAAGATGGCTACACCTTC. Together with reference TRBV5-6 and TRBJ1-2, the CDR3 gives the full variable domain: DAGVTQSPTHLIKTRGQQVTLRCSPKSGHDTVSWYQQALGQGPQFIFQYYEEEERQRGNFPDRFSGHQFPNYSSELNVNALLLGDSALYLCASSSQKDGYTFGSGTRLTVV.

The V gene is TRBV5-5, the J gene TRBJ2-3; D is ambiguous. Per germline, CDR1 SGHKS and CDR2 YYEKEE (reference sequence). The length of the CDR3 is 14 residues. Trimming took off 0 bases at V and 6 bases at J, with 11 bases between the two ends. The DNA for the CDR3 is TGTGCCAGCAGCTTGGGTAGGACCGCGGATACGCAGTATTTT. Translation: CASSLGRTADTQYF.